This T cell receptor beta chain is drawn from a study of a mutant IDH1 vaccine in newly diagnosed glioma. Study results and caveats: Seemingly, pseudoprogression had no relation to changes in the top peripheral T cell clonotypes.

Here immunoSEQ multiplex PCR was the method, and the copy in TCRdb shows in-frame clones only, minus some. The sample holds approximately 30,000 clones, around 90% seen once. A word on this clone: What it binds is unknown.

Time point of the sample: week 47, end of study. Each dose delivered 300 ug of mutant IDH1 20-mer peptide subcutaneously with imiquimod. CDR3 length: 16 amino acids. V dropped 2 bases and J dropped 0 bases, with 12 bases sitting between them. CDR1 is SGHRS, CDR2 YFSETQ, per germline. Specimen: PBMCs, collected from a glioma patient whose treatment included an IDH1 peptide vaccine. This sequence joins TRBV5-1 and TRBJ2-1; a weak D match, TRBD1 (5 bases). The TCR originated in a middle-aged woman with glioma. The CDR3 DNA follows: TGCGCCAGCAGCTTCACAACAGGTAGCTCCTACAATGAGCAGTTCTTC. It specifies CASSFTTGSSYNEQFF.